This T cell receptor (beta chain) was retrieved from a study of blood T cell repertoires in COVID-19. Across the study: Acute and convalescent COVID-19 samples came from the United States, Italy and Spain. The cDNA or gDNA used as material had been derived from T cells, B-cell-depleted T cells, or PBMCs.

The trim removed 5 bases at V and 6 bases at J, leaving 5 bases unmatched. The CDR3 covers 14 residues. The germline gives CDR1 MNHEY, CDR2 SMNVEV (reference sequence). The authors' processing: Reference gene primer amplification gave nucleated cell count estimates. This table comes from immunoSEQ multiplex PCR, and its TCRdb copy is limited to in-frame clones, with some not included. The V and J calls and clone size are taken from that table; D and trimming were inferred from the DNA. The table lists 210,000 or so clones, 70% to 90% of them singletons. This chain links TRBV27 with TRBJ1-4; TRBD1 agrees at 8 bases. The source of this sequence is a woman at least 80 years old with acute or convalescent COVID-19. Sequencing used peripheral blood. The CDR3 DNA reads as TGTGCCAGCAGTCCACAGGGGGGGGATGAAAAACTGTTTTTT. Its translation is CASSPQGGDEKLFF.